This T cell receptor beta chain was identified in a study of CD8+ T cells in alopecia areata. The study's findings and limits: With patients, TCR sharing proved less clear than in mice, a difference possibly related to HLA.

A remark on this clone: Its antigen is undetermined.

V gave up 5 bases and J gave up 6 bases, with 11 bases separating them. Germline lookup yields CDR1 SQVTM and CDR2 ANQGSEA. This CDR3 is built from 11 residues. As the sequencing template, cDNA was produced by extracting RNA and reverse transcribing it. Generated by immunoSEQ multiplex PCR, the TCRdb table keeps only in-frame clones and is missing some. The sample gives more than 95,000 clones, around 64% of which show up once; 2.8% is in the top ten. The source of this sequence is a human donor in good health. The sequencing sample was made of CD4+ T cells sorted from blood. The chain links TRBV29-1 to TRBJ2-7; no definite D call. CDR3 sequence (DNA): TGCAGCGTTTCAACCCTTCGCGAGCAGTACTTC. Amino acid sequence: CSVSTLREQYF.